What follows are 13 T cell receptor beta chains derived from one specimen sequenced in a study of blood T cell repertoires in COVID-19. Method: immunoSEQ multiplex PCR; TCRdb's copy keeps in-frame clones and lacks some. The sample consists of 200,000 to 300,000 clones, 80% to 90% of them appearing once. The sequenced sample consisted of peripheral blood. The origin of the receptors is a woman in her seventies with acute or convalescent COVID-19.

The chain uses TRBV10-2 and TRBJ1-5, with 9 nucleotides matching TRBD1. V dropped 5 bases and J dropped 1; count of bases not matched to a gene: 3. In germline, CDR1 is WSHSY, CDR2 SAAADI. The CDR3 totals 15 residues. The CDR3 loop is CASSSGTGSNQPQHF. The CDR3 coding sequence is TGCGCCAGCAGTTCCGGGACAGGGAGCAATCAGCCCCAGCATTTT.

The V gene is TRBV28, the J gene TRBJ2-2; 10 bases are shared with TRBD1. With V trimmed by 5 bases and J by 7 bases, 7 bases remained unmatched. The CDR3 covers 15 residues. CDR1 is MDHEN and CDR2 is SYDVKM in the germline V gene. The DNA for the CDR3 is TGTGCCAGCAGTCAGACAGGGGGCGCGAGCGGGGAGCTGTTTTTT. This encodes CASSQTGGASGELFF.

The V and J genes are TRBV5-4 and TRBJ1-1, with D maybe TRBD1 (5 bases). The CDR3 extends over 16 amino acids. Trimming pared 4 bases from V and 3 bases from J, leaving 19 bases between. Germline lookup yields CDR1 SGHNT and CDR2 YYREEE (reference sequence). The CDR3 region has the DNA TGTGCCAGCAGCCCCCCTGGCGGGGCGGGGGACACTGAAGCTTTCTTT. Protein sequence: CASSPPGGAGDTEAFF.

This sequence joins TRBV6-4 and TRBJ1-1, with TRBD1 as a possible D gene (6 bases). This CDR3 is 14 amino acids long. V gave up 4 bases and J gave up 1 base, with 10 bases separating them. Germline CDR1 and CDR2: MRHNA and SNTAGT. The CDR3 DNA follows: TGTGCCAGCAGTGCACAGGGTGAGAACACTGAAGCTTTCTTT. Encoded protein: CASSAQGENTEAFF.

This clone was detected once. The V gene is TRBV28, the J gene TRBJ2-7; 8 bases agree with TRBD2. Germline V gene sequence: CDR1 MDHEN, CDR2 SYDVKM. The CDR3 totals 15 residues. The V gene end was trimmed by 6 bases and the J gene end by 2 bases; junction bases not matched to a gene: 9. Written as DNA, the CDR3 is TGTGCCAGCAGGGGGGGGGCCGGGGGGGCCTACGAGCAGTACTTC. This translates into CASRGGAGGAYEQYF.

This rearrangement joins TRBV4-2 to TRBJ1-3; TRBD1 is a possible D gene (5 bases). Trimming removed 0 bases at V and 8 bases at J, with 8 bases between. Per the germline V gene, CDR1 is LGHNA and CDR2 is YNFKEQ. This CDR3 has 13 residues. CDR3 nucleotides: TGTGCCAGCAGCCAAGACAGGGAGGACACCATATATTTT. Translated: CASSQDREDTIYF.

J is TRBJ1-1 and V is TRBV5-4; D may be TRBD1 (5 bases). The CDR3 runs to 13 residues. Germline CDR1 SGHNT, CDR2 YYREEE (reference sequence). Trimming pared 0 bases from V and 6 bases from J, leaving 9 bases between. CDR3 coding DNA: TGTGCCAGCAGCTTGGCGGGGGAGTCTGAAGCTTTCTTT. It is translated as CASSLAGESEAFF.

V gene TRBV5-1 combines with J gene TRBJ2-5; tentatively, D is TRBD2 (5 bases). Looked up from germline, CDR1 is SGHRS and CDR2 is YFSETQ. This CDR3 has 14 residues. V shed 2 bases and J shed 7 bases, with 15 bases lying between them. DNA of the CDR3: TGCGCCAGCAGCTTCGACCCCGCTGAGGGGACCCAGTACTTC. It specifies CASSFDPAEGTQYF.

V and J are TRBV5-1 and TRBJ2-5; 9 nucleotides agree with TRBD2. Looked up from germline, CDR1 is SGHRS and CDR2 is YFSETQ. The CDR3 sequence is 17 residues long. V was clipped by 3 bases and J by 0 bases; unmatched bases: 9. CDR3 residues: CASSSGLSGGYQETQYF. CDR3 nucleotides: TGCGCCAGCAGCTCCGGTCTCAGCGGGGGGTACCAAGAGACCCAGTACTTC.

DNA of the CDR3: TGTGCCAGCAGCTTAGCGGGGATCGATCGGGGTGAGCAGTTCTTC. It yields the protein CASSLAGIDRGEQFF. The rearrangement uses TRBV7-6 and TRBJ2-1; tentatively, D is TRBD2 (5 bases). This CDR3 is 15 amino acids long. Germline CDR1 and CDR2: SGHVS and FNYEAQ. V was cut by 0 bases and J by 9 bases, with 15 bases left in between.

The V gene is TRBV25-1, the J gene TRBJ1-1; TRBD1 is a possible D gene (5 bases). The CDR3 totals 13 residues. V was trimmed by 10 bases and J by 0 bases, leaving 12 bases between them. Germline CDR1 reads MGHDK; CDR2 reads SYGVNS. CDR3: CATRQTMNTEAFF. CDR3 DNA sequence: TGTGCCACCCGACAGACGATGAACACTGAAGCTTTCTTT.

The chain joins TRBV30 to TRBJ2-1, with D possibly TRBD1 on 6 matching bases. The V gene's germline CDR1 is GTSNPN and CDR2 SVGIG (reference sequence). Trimming pared 2 bases from V and 5 bases from J, leaving 16 bases between. CDR3 length: 15 amino acids. CDR3 bases: TGTGCCTGGAGTTCCCCTTCGACAGGTCACAATGAGCAGTTCTTC. The encoded protein is CAWSSPSTGHNEQFF.

The chain carries TRBV7-9 and TRBJ2-3, with 9 bases identical to TRBD2. V was pared by 5 bases and J by 2 bases, with 5 bases of the junction left unmatched. The CDR3 runs to 15 residues. In germline, CDR1 is SEHNR, CDR2 FQNEAQ (reference sequence). CDR3 residues: CASSLSGGNTDTQYF. Here the CDR3 DNA reads TGTGCCAGCAGCCTGAGCGGGGGGAACACAGATACGCAGTATTTT.